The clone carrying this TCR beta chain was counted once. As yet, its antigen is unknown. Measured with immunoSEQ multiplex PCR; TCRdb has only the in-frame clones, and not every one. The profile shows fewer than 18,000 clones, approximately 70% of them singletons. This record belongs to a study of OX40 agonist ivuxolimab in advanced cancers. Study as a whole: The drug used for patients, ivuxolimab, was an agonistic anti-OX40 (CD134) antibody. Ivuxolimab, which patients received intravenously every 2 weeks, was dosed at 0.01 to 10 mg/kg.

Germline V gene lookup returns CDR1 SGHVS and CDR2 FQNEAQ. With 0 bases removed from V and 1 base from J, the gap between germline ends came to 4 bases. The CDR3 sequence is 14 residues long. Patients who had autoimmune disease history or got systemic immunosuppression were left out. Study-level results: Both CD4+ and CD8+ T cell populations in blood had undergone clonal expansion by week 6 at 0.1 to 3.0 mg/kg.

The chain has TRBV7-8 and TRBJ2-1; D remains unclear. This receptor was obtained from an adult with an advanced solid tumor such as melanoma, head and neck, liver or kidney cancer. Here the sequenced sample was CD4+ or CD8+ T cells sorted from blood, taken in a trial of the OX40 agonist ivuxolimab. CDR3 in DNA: TGTGCCAGCAGCTTAGCCATATCCTACAATGAGCAGTTCTTC. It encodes CASSLAISYNEQFF.